This passage covers 27 T cell receptor beta chains from one sample sequenced in a study of T cell repertoires in cytomegalovirus infection (dated by TCRdb to between 2018 and 2021). The treatment or condition label corresponds to: in vitro stimulation with specific CMV peptide epitopes to enrich CMV-specific T cells. These receptors have no identified antigens. Sequenced using an Illumina HiSeq 1500. TCRdb redid the processing of the public reads, applying fastp at Q25 and MiXCR, and retained in-frame beta chains. When rows share a CDR3 protein, they turn into one entry using the most common DNA and genes. For this sample the table gives a few hundred thousand distinct CDR3 sequences, of which approximately 40% were detected only once. The ten largest clones add up to about 46% of the sample. Material: cultured PBMCs, obtained from culture after CMV antigen stimulation. The receptors originated from a human donor in good health (CMV status not recorded). Some clones in this sample may be carry-over from other donors' samples.

This clonotype showed up just a few times. The genes are TRBV11-2 and TRBJ2-1, with D perhaps TRBD2 (5 bases). The CDR3 covers 15 residues. Germline V gene sequence: CDR1 SGHAT, CDR2 FQNNGV. Trimming shortened V by 6 bases and J by 4 bases, and 16 bases separated the two germline ends. The CDR3 protein is CASSSGPAEYNEQFF. Here the CDR3 DNA reads TGTGCCAGCAGTTCTGGGCCAGCGGAGTACAATGAGCAGTTCTTC.

CDR3 nucleotide sequence: TGTGCCAGCAGTGAAGTTGTACAGGGCGATGAAAAACTGTTTTTT. It codes for CASSEVVQGDEKLFF. V usage is TRBV6-2 or TRBV6-3 and J usage is TRBJ1-4; possible D gene TRBD1, 6 bases. The CDR3 has 15 residues. The V end was cut by 5 bases, the J end by 6 bases, with 16 bases between. Germline CDR1 reads MNHEY; CDR2 reads SVGEGT.

The chain employs TRBV15 and TRBJ2-1; 9 bases line up with TRBD1. The germline gives CDR1 LNHNV, CDR2 YYDKDF (reference sequence). This CDR3 has 16 amino acids. V lost 0 bases and J lost 5; bases outside the gene matches: 5. CDR3 sequence: CATSRDLGQGHNEQFF. CDR3 sequence (DNA): TGTGCCACCAGCAGAGATCTTGGACAGGGGCACAATGAGCAGTTCTTC.

The chain links TRBV7-4 to TRBJ2-3; maybe TRBD2 (5 bases). This CDR3 comprises 16 residues. The germline V and J ends were trimmed by 4 bases and 2 bases, with 16 bases remaining between them. From germline, CDR1 is SGHVT and CDR2 SQSDAQ. This CDR3 reads CASSSPRSGTTDTQYF. The CDR3, as DNA: TGTGCCAGCAGCTCACCTCGGAGCGGCACCACAGATACGCAGTATTTT.

The chain joins TRBV7-8 to TRBJ2-7, with D possibly being TRBD1 (5 bases). This CDR3 is built from 14 residues. Germline values: CDR1 SGHVS, CDR2 FQNEAQ. V lost 3 bases and J lost 3, with 12 bases in between. The CDR3 DNA reads TGTGCCAGCAGCTTTTCAGGACAAATCTACGAGCAGTACTTC. Translated, it gives CASSFSGQIYEQYF.

The chain recombines TRBV7-9 with TRBJ2-7; perhaps TRBD2 as D (6 bases). Trimming stripped 0 bases from V and 5 bases from J, with 17 bases between. The CDR3 totals 16 residues. Germline assignment: CDR1 SEHNR and CDR2 FQNEAQ (reference sequence). The CDR3 DNA sequence: TGTGCCAGCAGCTTAGCGGGAGCGGGTAGCTGGAACGAGCAGTACTTC. This codes for CASSLAGAGSWNEQYF. Full variable domain (remainder filled in from reference TRBV7-9 and TRBJ2-7): DTGVSQNPRHKITKRGQNVTFRCDPISEHNRLYWYRQTLGQGPEFLTYFQNEAQLEKSRLLSDRFSAERPKGSFSTLEIQRTEQGDSAMYLCASSLAGAGSWNEQYFGPGTRLTVT.

Only one count was recorded for this clonotype. The rearrangement uses TRBV10-3 and TRBJ1-2; tentatively, D is TRBD1 (6 bases). V was shortened by 7 bases and J by 0 bases, with 15 bases between the two germline ends. CDR3 length: 15 amino acids. CDR1 and CDR2 (germline): ENHRY, SYGVKD. As DNA, the CDR3 is TGTGCCATCACGGGGGGCGCGGGATCTAACTATGGCTACACCTTC. The encoded protein is CAITGGAGSNYGYTF.

Ten or more counts support this clonotype. The CDR3 bases are TGTGCCAGCAGCCCGGAAGCAGCCCAGATCAATCAGCCCCAGCATTTT. It yields the protein CASSPEAAQINQPQHF. The chain carries TRBV7-6 and TRBJ1-5; D call uncertain. Per germline, CDR1 SGHVS and CDR2 FNYEAQ. V lost 5 bases and J 3 bases, leaving 17 bases between the germline ends. CDR3 length: 16 amino acids.

V gene TRBV20-1 combines with J gene TRBJ1-3; D is ambiguous. Germline CDR1 and CDR2: DFQATT and SNEGSKA (reference sequence). V was trimmed by 1 base and J by 4 bases, leaving 8 bases between them. There are 13 residues in the CDR3. CDR3 DNA: TGCAGTGCTAGAGCCGGGTGGGGAAACACCATATATTTT. It translates to CSARAGWGNTIYF.

The genes are TRBV24-1 and TRBJ2-3, with TRBD2 as a possible D gene (6 bases). Germline-derived CDR1 and CDR2 are KGHDR and SFDVKD. V gave up 0 bases and J gave up 7 bases, with 7 bases separating them. The CDR3 has 13 amino acids. The CDR3 nucleotides are TGTGCCACCAGTGATTTGGGGGGGAATACGCAGTATTTT. Translation gives CATSDLGGNTQYF.

The chain couples TRBV28 to TRBJ2-1; D not certain. V lost 5 bases and J 5 bases, leaving 10 bases between the germline ends. The germline CDR1 and CDR2 sequences are MDHEN and SYDVKM. The CDR3 has 13 residues. The CDR3 DNA sequence: TGTGCCAGCAGTGGCCTCCGGGACAATGAGCAGTTCTTC. Encoded protein: CASSGLRDNEQFF.

In this sample, this clonotype turned up a few times. V gene TRBV7-6 combines with J gene TRBJ1-2; D gene ambiguous. Germline V gene lookup returns CDR1 SGHVS and CDR2 FNYEAQ. The CDR3 sequence is 14 residues long. Trimming left V 1 base short and J 2 bases short, with 8 bases between. The CDR3 coding sequence is TGTGCCAGCAGCTTAGAAGGGCGGAACTATGGCTACACCTTC. Its protein is CASSLEGRNYGYTF.

The gene calls are TRBV4-1 and TRBJ2-5; D remains ambiguous. The CDR3 totals 13 residues. Looked up from germline, CDR1 is MGHRA and CDR2 is YSYEKL. V lost 2 bases and J lost 0, with 4 bases in between. In DNA, the CDR3 is TGCGCCAGCAGCCAATATAACCAAGAGACCCAGTACTTC. It yields the protein CASSQYNQETQYF.

The chain uses TRBV2 and TRBJ2-1; D is tentatively TRBD1 or TRBD2 (5 bases each). Trimming cost V 8 bases and J 5 bases, with 19 bases left between them. The CDR3 loop spans 15 amino acids. The V gene's germline CDR1 is SNHLY and CDR2 FYNNEI. The CDR3, as DNA: TGTGCCAGCGGATCGGGGCTAGCATATGACAATGAGCAGTTCTTC. This sequence encodes CASGSGLAYDNEQFF.

This chain connects TRBV12-3 or TRBV12-4 to TRBJ2-3; 9 bases agree with TRBD2. CDR3 length equals 16 residues. V was pared by 4 bases and J by 5 bases, with 10 bases of the junction left unmatched. The CDR3 DNA follows: TGTGCCAGCAGTTCCCTTGGCGGGGGGGCCGGAGATACGCAGTATTTT. Translation gives CASSSLGGGAGDTQYF.

Comments on this clonotype: The conserved phenylalanine or tryptophan normally closing the CDR3 is absent here, so this likely arose from a read error. The rearrangement uses TRBV7-8 and TRBJ1-5; D might be TRBD1 (5 bases). V dropped 2 bases and J dropped 8 bases, with 13 bases sitting between them. Germline V gene lookup returns CDR1 SGHVS and CDR2 FQNEAQ. This CDR3 region has 14 residues. The CDR3 sequence: CASSLTGGVKPQHL. The CDR3 DNA reads TGTGCCAGCAGCTTAACAGGAGGGGTGAAGCCCCAGCATCTT.

The chain has TRBV7-2 and TRBJ2-7; D gene ambiguous. Germline values: CDR1 SGHTA, CDR2 FQGNSA. V was clipped by 5 bases and J by 3 bases, with 8 bases between them. The length of the CDR3 is 12 residues. CDR3 sequence (DNA): TGTGCCAGCAGCCGGCCTTACTACGAGCAGTACTTC. This encodes CASSRPYYEQYF.

The gene calls are TRBV6-2 or TRBV6-3 and TRBJ2-5; 7 bases line up with TRBD1. The V and J ends lost 6 bases and 1 base, in that order; junction bases with no gene match: 11. Germline loops: CDR1 MNHEY, CDR2 SVGEGT. The CDR3 is 16 residues long. DNA for the CDR3: TGTGCCAGCAGACGCACACGGGACAGTTTCCAAGAGACCCAGTACTTC. Translation: CASRRTRDSFQETQYF.

In its sample, this clonotype was seen many times. The CDR3 DNA is TGTGCCAGCAGCTTAGTGGGGGGGGTCGGTGAGCAGTTCTTC. Its translation is CASSLVGGVGEQFF. V gene TRBV7-8 combines with J gene TRBJ2-1; 7 bases align to TRBD2. The germline gives CDR1 SGHVS, CDR2 FQNEAQ. This CDR3 contains 14 residues. V lost 1 base, J lost 9 bases, and 6 bases stayed unmatched.

The chain couples TRBV7-9 to TRBJ1-3, with 9 positions matching TRBD1. This CDR3 contains 16 residues. J was trimmed by 2 bases and V by 4 bases; bases with no gene match: 6. Germline V gene data show CDR1 as SEHNR and CDR2 as FQNEAQ (reference sequence). The CDR3 is CASSYTRQGAGNTIYF. In DNA, the CDR3 is TGTGCCAGCAGCTATACAAGACAGGGGGCTGGAAACACCATATATTTT.

This clonotype appeared a few times. The chain employs TRBV7-2 and TRBJ1-6; D is ambiguous. From germline, CDR1 is SGHTA and CDR2 FQGNSA. V gave up 3 bases and J gave up 7 bases, with 4 bases separating them. The CDR3 is 12 residues long. The CDR3 DNA sequence: TGTGCCAGCAGCTTTCAAAATTCACCCCTCCACTTT. Its translation is CASSFQNSPLHF.

The chain uses TRBV19 and TRBJ2-1, with 12 bases aligning to TRBD2. J gave up 4 bases and V 3 bases, and 10 bases lay outside the gene matches. The germline CDR1 and CDR2 sequences are LNHDA and SQIVND (reference sequence). The CDR3 has 18 amino acids. CDR3: CASSMWLTSGRLYNEQFF. The CDR3 DNA sequence: TGTGCCAGTAGTATGTGGTTAACTAGCGGGAGGTTGTACAATGAGCAGTTCTTC.

The chain carries TRBV18 and TRBJ1-1; D is possibly TRBD1 (5 bases). Trimming removed 1 base at V and 1 base at J, with 13 bases between. Per germline, CDR1 KGHSH and CDR2 LQKENI. This CDR3 is 16 amino acids long. In DNA, the CDR3 is TGTGCCAGCTCACCACGGATAGGGGTGGGGAACACTGAAGCTTTCTTT. Encoded protein: CASSPRIGVGNTEAFF.

This clonotype was observed a handful of times. The V and J genes are TRBV12-5 and TRBJ2-5; 7 bases are shared with TRBD1. The CDR3 is 18 residues long. J lost 4 bases, V lost 0 bases, and 14 bases had no gene match. Germline V gives CDR1 LGHNT, CDR2 FRNRAP. The DNA of the CDR3 is TGTGCTAGTGGTTTGGTGACGGACGGGACAGTCCTTGGAGAGACCCAGTACTTC. Residues: CASGLVTDGTVLGETQYF.

The sample holds a few counts of this clonotype. The chain employs TRBV5-4 and TRBJ2-1; 9 nucleotides match TRBD2. The CDR3 extends over 15 amino acids. V gave up 4 bases and J gave up 9 bases; unmatched junction bases: 11. The germline V gene has CDR1 SGHNT and CDR2 YYREEE (reference sequence). The CDR3 bases are TGTGCCAGCAGCGCCCCCAGGCGGGAGGGGATTGAGCAGTTCTTC. Translating it yields CASSAPRREGIEQFF.

This rearrangement joins TRBV6-6 to TRBJ2-7; a weak D match, TRBD2 (6 bases). This CDR3 contains 12 residues. V was trimmed by 2 bases and J by 7 bases, leaving 9 bases between them. Germline CDR1 is MNHNY and CDR2 is SVGAGI (reference sequence). In nucleotides, the CDR3 is TGTGCCAGCAGTTACCTGGAGGGGGAGCAGTACTTC. Amino acid sequence: CASSYLEGEQYF.

The V gene is TRBV20-1, the J gene TRBJ1-3; possibly TRBD1 for D (6 bases). Trimming took 1 base from V and 0 from J, leaving 13 bases between them. CDR3 size: 16 residues. Germline V CDR1 and CDR2: DFQATT, SNEGSKA (reference sequence). This CDR3 is CSARARDTLSGNTIYF. As DNA, the CDR3 is TGCAGTGCTAGAGCTCGGGACACCCTCTCTGGAAACACCATATATTTT.